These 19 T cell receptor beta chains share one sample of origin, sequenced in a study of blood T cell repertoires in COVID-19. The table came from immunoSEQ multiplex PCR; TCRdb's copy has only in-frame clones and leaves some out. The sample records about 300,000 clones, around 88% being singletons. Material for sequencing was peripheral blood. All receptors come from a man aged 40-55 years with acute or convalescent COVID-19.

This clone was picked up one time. The CDR3 DNA reads as TGTGCCAGCAGCCGGGACAGCTTAACTAATGAAAAACTGTTTTTT. Protein: CASSRDSLTNEKLFF. J is TRBJ1-4 and V is TRBV7-9; 7 nucleotides line up with TRBD1. This CDR3 contains 15 residues. CDR1 and CDR2 from the germline V gene are SEHNR and FQNEAQ (reference sequence). V trimming: 5 bases; J trimming: 1 base; junction bases outside the gene matches: 4.

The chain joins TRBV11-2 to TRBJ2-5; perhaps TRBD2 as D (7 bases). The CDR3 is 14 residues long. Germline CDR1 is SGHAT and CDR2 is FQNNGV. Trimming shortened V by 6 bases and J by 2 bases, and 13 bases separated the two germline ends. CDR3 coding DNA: TGTGCCAGCAGGGATGGGAGGGGGCAAGAGACCCAGTACTTC. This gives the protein CASRDGRGQETQYF.

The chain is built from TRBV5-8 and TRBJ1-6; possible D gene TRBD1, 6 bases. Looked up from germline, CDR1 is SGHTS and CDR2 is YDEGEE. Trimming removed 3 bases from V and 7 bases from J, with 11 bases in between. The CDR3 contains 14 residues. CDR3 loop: CASSYRQENSPLHF. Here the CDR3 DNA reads TGTGCCAGCAGCTATAGACAGGAAAATTCACCCCTCCACTTT. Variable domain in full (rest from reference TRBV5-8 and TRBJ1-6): EAGVTQSPTHLIKTRGQQATLRCSPISGHTSVYWYQQALGLGLQFLLWYDEGEERNRGNFPPRFSGRQFPNYSSELNVNALELEDSALYLCASSYRQENSPLHFGNGTRLTVT.

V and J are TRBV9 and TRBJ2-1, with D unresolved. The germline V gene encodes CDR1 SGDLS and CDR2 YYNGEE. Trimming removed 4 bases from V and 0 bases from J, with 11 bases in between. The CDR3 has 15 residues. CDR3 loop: CASSFRVSSYNEQFF. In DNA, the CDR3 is TGTGCCAGCAGCTTCCGGGTGAGCTCCTACAATGAGCAGTTCTTC. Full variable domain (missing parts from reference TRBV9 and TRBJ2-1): DSGVTQTPKHLITATGQRVTLRCSPRSGDLSVYWYQQSLDQGLQFLIQYYNGEERAKGNILERFSAQQFPDLHSELNLSSLELGDSALYFCASSFRVSSYNEQFFGPGTRLTVL.

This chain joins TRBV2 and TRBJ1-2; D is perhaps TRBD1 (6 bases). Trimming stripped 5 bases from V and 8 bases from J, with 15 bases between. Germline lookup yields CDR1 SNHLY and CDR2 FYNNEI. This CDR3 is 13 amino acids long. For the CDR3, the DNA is TGTGCCAGCAGTCCGACAGGACTAGAGGGCTACACCTTC. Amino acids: CASSPTGLEGYTF.

CDR3 in DNA: TGTGCCAGTAGTCCCTTGTTGAGGAATGAGCAGTTCTTC. It translates to CASSPLLRNEQFF. This chain connects TRBV19 to TRBJ2-1; D not certain. The length of the CDR3 is 13 residues. V dropped 5 bases and J dropped 7 bases, with 12 bases sitting between them. CDR1 and CDR2 (germline): LNHDA, SQIVND (reference sequence).

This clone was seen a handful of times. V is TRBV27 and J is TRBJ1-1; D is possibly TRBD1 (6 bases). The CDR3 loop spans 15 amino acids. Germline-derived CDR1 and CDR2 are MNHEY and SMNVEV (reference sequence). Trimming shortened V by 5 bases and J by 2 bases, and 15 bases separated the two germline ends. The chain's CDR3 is CASSPRGGTNTEAFF. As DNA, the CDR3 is TGTGCCAGCAGTCCCCGGGGAGGGACAAACACTGAAGCTTTCTTT.

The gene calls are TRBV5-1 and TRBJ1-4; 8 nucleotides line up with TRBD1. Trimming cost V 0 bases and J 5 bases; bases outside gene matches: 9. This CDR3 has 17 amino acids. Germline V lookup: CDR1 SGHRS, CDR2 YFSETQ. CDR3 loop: CASSLGPADRENEKLFF. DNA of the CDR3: TGCGCCAGCAGCTTGGGTCCCGCGGACAGGGAAAATGAAAAACTGTTTTTT.

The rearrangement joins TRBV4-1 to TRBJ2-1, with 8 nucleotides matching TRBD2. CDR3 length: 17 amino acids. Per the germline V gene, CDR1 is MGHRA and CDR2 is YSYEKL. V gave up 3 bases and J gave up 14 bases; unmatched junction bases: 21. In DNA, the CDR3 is TGCGCCAGCAGCCAGACCCGGGGGCGCGGGGGGCCCCCCATGAAGTTCTTC. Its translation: CASSQTRGRGGPPMKFF.

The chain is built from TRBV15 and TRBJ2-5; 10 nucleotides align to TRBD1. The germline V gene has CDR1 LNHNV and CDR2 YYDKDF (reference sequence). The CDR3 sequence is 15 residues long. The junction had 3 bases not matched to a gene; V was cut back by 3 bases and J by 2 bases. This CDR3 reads CATSSWDRGQETQYF. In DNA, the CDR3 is TGTGCCACCAGCAGCTGGGACAGGGGACAAGAGACCCAGTACTTC.

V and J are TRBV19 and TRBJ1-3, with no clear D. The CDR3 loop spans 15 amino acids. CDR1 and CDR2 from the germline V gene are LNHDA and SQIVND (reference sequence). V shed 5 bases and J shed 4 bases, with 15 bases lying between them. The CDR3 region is CASSPFQDFGNTIYF. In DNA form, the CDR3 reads TGTGCCAGTAGTCCATTTCAGGACTTCGGAAACACCATATATTTT.

The CDR3 reads CASSQDVRERGYTF. CDR3 nucleotide sequence: TGTGCCAGCAGCCAAGACGTCAGGGAACGGGGCTACACCTTC. The chain links TRBV4-2 to TRBJ1-2; TRBD1 might be the D (5 bases). In germline, CDR1 is LGHNA, CDR2 YNFKEQ. Trimming removed 0 bases from V and 8 bases from J, with 13 bases in between. The CDR3 has 14 residues.

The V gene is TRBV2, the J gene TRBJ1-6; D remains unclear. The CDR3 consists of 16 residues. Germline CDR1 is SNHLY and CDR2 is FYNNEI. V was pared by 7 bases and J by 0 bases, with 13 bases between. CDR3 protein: CASIPAASSYNSPLHF. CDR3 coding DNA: TGTGCCAGCATTCCGGCAGCGAGCTCCTATAATTCACCCCTCCACTTT.

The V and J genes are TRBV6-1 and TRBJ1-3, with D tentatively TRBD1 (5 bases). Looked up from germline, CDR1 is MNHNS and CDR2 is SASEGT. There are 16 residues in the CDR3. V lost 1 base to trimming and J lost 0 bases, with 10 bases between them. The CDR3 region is CASSEGGGYSGNTIYF. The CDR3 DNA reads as TGTGCCAGCAGTGAAGGGGGCGGCTACTCTGGAAACACCATATATTTT.

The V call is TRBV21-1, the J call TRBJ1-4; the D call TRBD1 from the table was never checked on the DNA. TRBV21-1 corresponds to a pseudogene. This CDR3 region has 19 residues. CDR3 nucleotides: TGTGCCAGCACCAACCCTGCTGGAAGGTCCAGACCAGGCGATGAAAAACTGTTTTTT. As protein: CASTNPAGRSRPGDEKLFF.

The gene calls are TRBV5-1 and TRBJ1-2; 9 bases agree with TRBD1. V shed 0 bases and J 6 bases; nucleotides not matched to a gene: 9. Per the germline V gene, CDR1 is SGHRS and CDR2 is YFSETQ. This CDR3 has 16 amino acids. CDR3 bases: TGCGCCAGCAGCTTGGAACAGGGGGCAGCAATTAATGGCTACACCTTC. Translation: CASSLEQGAAINGYTF.

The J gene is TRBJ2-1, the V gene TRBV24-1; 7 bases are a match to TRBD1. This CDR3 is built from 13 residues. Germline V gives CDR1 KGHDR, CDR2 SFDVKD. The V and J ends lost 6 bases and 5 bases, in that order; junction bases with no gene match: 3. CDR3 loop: CATSLQGNNEQFF. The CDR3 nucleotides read TGTGCCACCAGTTTACAGGGGAACAATGAGCAGTTCTTC.

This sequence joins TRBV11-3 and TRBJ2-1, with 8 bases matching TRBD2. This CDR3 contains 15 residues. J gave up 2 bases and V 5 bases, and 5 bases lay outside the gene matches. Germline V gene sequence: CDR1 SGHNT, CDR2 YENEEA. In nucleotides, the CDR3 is TGTGCCAGCAGCCCCGGGGGGGCCGCCTACAATGAGCAGTTCTTC. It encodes CASSPGGAAYNEQFF.

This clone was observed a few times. CDR3: CASSVAPTASYEQYF. CDR3 sequence (DNA): TGTGCCAGCAGCGTAGCTCCGACAGCGTCCTACGAGCAGTACTTC. This rearrangement joins TRBV9 to TRBJ2-7, with a tentative D call TRBD1 (5 bases). Between the trimmed V and J ends, which lost 0 bases and 1 base, there was a span of 11 bases. Germline V gene data show CDR1 as SGDLS and CDR2 as YYNGEE. There are 15 residues in the CDR3.